The rows below give T cell receptor beta chains drawn from one sample of a study of neurological immune-mediated disorders. TCRdb used MiXCR to reprocess the 5' RACE reads, holding one entry per CDR3 protein. The profile shows approximately 49,000 distinct CDR3 sequences, less than 12% of them singletons. The sample taken for sequencing was PBMCs. These receptors were obtained from a woman in her forties in good health. CDR3s include the opening cysteine and the closing phenylalanine or tryptophan. D genes are given only for firm matches. Part of the rows lack a size; the others show once, few, many or a class for expanded clones.

abundance | j_gene | d_gene | v_gene | CDR3nt | CDR3aa
. | TRBJ2-2 | . | TRBV12-3/TRBV12-4 | TGTGCCAGCAAGGGGGGGAGGTTGAACACCGGGGACCTGTTTTTT | CASKGGRLNTGDLFF
many | TRBJ1-5 | . | TRBV3-1 | TGTGCCAGCAGCCAGGCGGGACATGAGAATCAGCCCCAGCATTTT | CASSQAGHENQPQHF
many | TRBJ2-3 | . | TRBV20-1 | TGCAGTGCTAGACCCGTCCGGGGATACACAGATACGCAGTATTTT | CSARPVRGYTDTQYF
many | TRBJ2-7 | TRBD1 | TRBV12-3/TRBV12-4 | TGTGCCAGCAGTTTTTGGGACAGGGGTGGCGAGCAGTACTTC | CASSFWDRGGEQYF
many | TRBJ2-3 | . | TRBV5-1 | TGCGCCAGCAGCGAAACGAGGGAAGATACGCAGTATTTT | CASSETREDTQYF
many | TRBJ2-5 | . | TRBV20-1 | TGCAGTGCACGGCAAGAGACCCAGTACTTC | CSARQETQYF
many | TRBJ2-7 | . | TRBV20-1 | TGCAGTGCTAGTACTGGGTCCTACGAGCAGTACTTC | CSASTGSYEQYF
many | TRBJ1-5 | . | TRBV12-3/TRBV12-4 | TGTGCCAGCAGGGGGACCGGCAATCAGCCCCAGCATTTT | CASRGTGNQPQHF
many | TRBJ2-5 | . | TRBV5-1 | TGCGCCAGCAGCCTGGCCCAGCTCGAGGAGACCCAGTACTTC | CASSLAQLEETQYF
. | TRBJ2-7 | . | TRBV20-1 | TGCAGTGCTAGATGGATCTCCTACGAGCAGTACTTC | CSARWISYEQYF
many | TRBJ2-4 | . | TRBV2 | TGTGCCAGCAGGGGTGGAGGGGACATTCAGTACTTC | CASRGGGDIQYF